This TCR beta chain was profiled in a study of blood T cell repertoires in COVID-19 (TCRdb year 2020). Study-level background: Samples from collaborators originated in the United States, Italy and Spain and spanned both the acute and convalescent phases of COVID-19. The prospective study material was composed of cDNA or gDNA derived from T cells, B-cell-depleted T cells, or PBMCs. Deeply sampled blood TCRbeta repertoires from subjects exposed to, actively infected with, or recovered from COVID-19 were included in the dataset. The repertoires were released in a freely available public database meant as a resource for research on the immune response to SARS-CoV-2. Samples came from the ongoing ImmuneRACE study (first 160 participants) plus 1,254 subjects from 6 global collaborators. Nearly every sample came with metadata listing a de-identified subject ID, COVID-19 status, age in years and sex. HLA class I and class II types, where available, came from metadata supplied by the sample provider rather than from assay-based typing. Here is what the overall study found, with its caveats: The quantity of clinical and demographic metadata differed by source and by participant and was supplied without curation.

Points on this clone: Its target antigen remains unknown. The sample holds no much larger clone one base away, and base qualities are not on file.

CDR1 and CDR2, looked up from the germline V gene, are MGHRA and YSYEKL. Trimming costs V 1 base and J 5 bases, and their ends lie 7 bases apart. The CDR3 spans 13 residues, from the cysteine through the phenylalanine. The sequence is cut down to CDR3 DNA, 39 bases in frame from base 1. Each collaborating institution followed its own protocols to collect whole blood in K2EDTA tubes. For TCRbeta analysis, collaborators shipped samples in one of three forms: frozen whole blood, isolated PBMCs, or DNA extracted from either of those sample types. TCRbeta CDR3 regions were amplified from genomic DNA by means of the immunoSEQ Assay, a bias-controlled multiplex PCR. The source study handled its data this way. The number of nucleated cells in each sample was estimated by amplification of reference gene primers within the assay. To quantify the absolute abundance of each unique TCRbeta CDR3 rearrangement, sequence reads were collapsed and filtered. Productive Simpson clonality was computed per sample as the square root of Simpson's diversity index over productive rearrangements. TCRdb stores this immuneACCESS table with in-frame sequences only. Part of the clones is absent; in the studies checked, under half of the shortfall reflects unresolved V genes, and no reason is known for the rest. Clone size and V and J calls were adopted from that table, with D and trimming inferred from the DNA. Across this sample there are over 90,000 clones, with roughly 86% seen only once. Of the sample, about 18% is held by the ten largest clones.

The sequence is built from TRBV4-1 and TRBJ2-3, with the D gene not confidently named. Sequenced input: peripheral blood. The receptor comes from a human donor in a cohort sampled during active COVID-19. The encoded CDR3 is CASSQVERDTQYF. Read as DNA, the sequence is TGCGCCAGCAGCCAAGTTGAGAGAGATACGCAGTATTTT.